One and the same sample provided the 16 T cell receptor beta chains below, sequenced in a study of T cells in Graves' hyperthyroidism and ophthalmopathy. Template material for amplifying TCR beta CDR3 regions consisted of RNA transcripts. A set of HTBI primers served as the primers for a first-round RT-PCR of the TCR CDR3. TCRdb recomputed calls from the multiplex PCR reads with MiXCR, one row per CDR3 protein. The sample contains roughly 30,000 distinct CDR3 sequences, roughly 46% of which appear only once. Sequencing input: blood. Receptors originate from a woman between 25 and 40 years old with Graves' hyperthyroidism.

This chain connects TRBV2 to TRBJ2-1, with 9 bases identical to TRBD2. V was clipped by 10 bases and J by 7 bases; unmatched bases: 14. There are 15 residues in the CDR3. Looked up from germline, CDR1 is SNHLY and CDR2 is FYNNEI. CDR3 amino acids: CATKVSGRFGNEQFF. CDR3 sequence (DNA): TGTGCCACCAAGGTGAGCGGGAGGTTTGGTAATGAGCAGTTCTTC.

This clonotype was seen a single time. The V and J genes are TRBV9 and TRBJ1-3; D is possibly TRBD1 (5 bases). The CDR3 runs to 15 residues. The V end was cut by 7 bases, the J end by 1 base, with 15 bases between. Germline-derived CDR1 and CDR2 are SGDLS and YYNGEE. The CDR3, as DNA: TGTGCCAGCCCCACCGGATCAGGGTCTGGAAACACCATATATTTT. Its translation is CASPTGSGSGNTIYF. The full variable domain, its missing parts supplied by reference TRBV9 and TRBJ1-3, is DSGVTQTPKHLITATGQRVTLRCSPRSGDLSVYWYQQSLDQGLQFLIQYYNGEERAKGNILERFSAQQFPDLHSELNLSSLELGDSALYFCASPTGSGSGNTIYFGEGSWLTVV.

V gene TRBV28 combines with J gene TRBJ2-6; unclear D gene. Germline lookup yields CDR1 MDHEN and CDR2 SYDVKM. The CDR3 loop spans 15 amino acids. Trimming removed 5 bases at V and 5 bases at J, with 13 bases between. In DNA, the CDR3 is TGTGCCAGCAGTCCCCGGAGTGGGAGGGCCAACGTCCTGACTTTC. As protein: CASSPRSGRANVLTF.

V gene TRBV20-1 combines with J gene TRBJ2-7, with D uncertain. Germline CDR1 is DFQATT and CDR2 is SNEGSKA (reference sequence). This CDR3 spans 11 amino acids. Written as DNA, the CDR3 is TGCAACCCTGCCCAGTCCTACGAGCAGTACTTC. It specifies CNPAQSYEQYF.

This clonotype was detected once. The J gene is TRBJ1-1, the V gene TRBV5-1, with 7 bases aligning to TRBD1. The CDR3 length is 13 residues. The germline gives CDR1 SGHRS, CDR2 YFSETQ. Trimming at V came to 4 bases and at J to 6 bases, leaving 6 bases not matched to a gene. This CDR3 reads CASSQEQGSEAFF. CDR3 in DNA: TGCGCCAGCAGCCAAGAACAGGGGTCTGAAGCTTTCTTT.

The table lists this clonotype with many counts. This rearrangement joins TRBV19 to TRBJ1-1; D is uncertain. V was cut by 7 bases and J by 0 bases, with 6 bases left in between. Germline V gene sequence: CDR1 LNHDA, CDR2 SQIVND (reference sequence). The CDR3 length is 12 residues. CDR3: CASKEMNTEAFF. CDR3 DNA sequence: TGTGCCAGTAAGGAGATGAACACTGAAGCTTTCTTT.

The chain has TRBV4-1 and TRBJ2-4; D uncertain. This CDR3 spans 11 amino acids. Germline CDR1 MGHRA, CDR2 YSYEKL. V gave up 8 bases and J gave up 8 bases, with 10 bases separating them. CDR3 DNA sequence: TGCGCCAGCCGATCCATACACATTCAGTACTTC. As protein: CASRSIHIQYF.

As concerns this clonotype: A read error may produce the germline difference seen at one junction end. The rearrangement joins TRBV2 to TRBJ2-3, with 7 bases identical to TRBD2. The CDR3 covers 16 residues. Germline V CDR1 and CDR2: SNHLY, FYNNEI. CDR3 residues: CASSPYCGSPTNTQYF. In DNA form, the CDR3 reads TGTGCCAGCAGTCCGTACTGCGGGAGTCCCACAAATACACAGTATTTT.

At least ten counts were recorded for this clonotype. The chain's CDR3 is CASRDGRSYEQYF. The CDR3 DNA reads TGCGCCAGCAGAGACGGGAGGTCCTACGAGCAGTACTTC. This chain uses TRBV5-1 with TRBJ2-7; 7 nucleotides line up with TRBD2. The ends lost 5 bases at V and 1 base at J; junction bases unmatched: 3. From germline, CDR1 is SGHRS and CDR2 YFSETQ. This CDR3 has 13 residues.

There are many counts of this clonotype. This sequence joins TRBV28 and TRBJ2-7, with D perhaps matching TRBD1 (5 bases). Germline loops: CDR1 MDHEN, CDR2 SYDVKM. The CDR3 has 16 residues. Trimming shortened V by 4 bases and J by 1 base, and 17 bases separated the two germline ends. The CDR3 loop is CASSSPARQISYEQYF. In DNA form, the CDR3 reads TGTGCCAGCAGTTCCCCCGCTCGACAGATATCCTACGAGCAGTACTTC.

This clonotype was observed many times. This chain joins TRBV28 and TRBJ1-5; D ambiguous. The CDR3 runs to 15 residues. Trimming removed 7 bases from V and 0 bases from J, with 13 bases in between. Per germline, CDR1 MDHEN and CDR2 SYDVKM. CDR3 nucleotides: TGTGCCAGCACCCCCATAATGGGTAGCAATCAGCCCCAGCATTTT. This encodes CASTPIMGSNQPQHF.

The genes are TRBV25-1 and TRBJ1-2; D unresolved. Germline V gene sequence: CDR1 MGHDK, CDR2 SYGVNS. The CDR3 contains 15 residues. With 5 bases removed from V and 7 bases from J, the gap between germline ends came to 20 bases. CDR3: CASSTEAVTHSGYTF. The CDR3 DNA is TGTGCCAGCAGTACCGAAGCCGTCACCCACTCTGGCTACACCTTC.

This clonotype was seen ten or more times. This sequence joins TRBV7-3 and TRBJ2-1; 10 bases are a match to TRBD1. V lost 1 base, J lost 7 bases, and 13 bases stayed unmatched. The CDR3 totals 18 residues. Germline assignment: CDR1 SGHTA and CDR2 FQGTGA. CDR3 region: CASSLSSSSGQGGNEQFF. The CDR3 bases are TGTGCCAGCAGCTTAAGCTCTTCCTCTGGACAGGGGGGAAATGAGCAGTTCTTC. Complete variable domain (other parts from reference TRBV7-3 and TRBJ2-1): GAGVSQTPSNKVTEKGKYVELRCDPISGHTALYWYRQSLGQGPEFLIYFQGTGAADDSGLPNDRFFAVRPEGSVSTLKIQRTERGDSAVYLCASSLSSSSGQGGNEQFFGPGTRLTVL.

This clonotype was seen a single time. As DNA, the CDR3 is TGTGCCACCAGCAATAGGTTGCCGGGACTTATATACGAGCAGTACTTC. Translation gives CATSNRLPGLIYEQYF. The chain recombines TRBV15 with TRBJ2-7, with D possibly being TRBD2 (6 bases). The CDR3 has 16 residues. Germline V CDR1 and CDR2: LNHNV, YYDKDF (reference sequence). V was pared by 4 bases and J by 4 bases, with 20 bases between.

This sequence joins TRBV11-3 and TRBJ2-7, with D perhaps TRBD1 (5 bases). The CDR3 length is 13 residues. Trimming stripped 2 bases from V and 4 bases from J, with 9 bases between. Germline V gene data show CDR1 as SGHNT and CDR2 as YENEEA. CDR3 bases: TGTGCCAGCAGCTTACCAGGGTCGTACGAGCAGTACTTC. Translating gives CASSLPGSYEQYF.

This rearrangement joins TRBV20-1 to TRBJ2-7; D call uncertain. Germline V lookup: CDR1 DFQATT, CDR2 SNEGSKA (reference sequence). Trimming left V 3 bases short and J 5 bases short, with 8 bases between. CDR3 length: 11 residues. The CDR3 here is CSARRVHEQYF. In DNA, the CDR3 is TGCAGTGCTAGGAGAGTCCACGAGCAGTACTTC.